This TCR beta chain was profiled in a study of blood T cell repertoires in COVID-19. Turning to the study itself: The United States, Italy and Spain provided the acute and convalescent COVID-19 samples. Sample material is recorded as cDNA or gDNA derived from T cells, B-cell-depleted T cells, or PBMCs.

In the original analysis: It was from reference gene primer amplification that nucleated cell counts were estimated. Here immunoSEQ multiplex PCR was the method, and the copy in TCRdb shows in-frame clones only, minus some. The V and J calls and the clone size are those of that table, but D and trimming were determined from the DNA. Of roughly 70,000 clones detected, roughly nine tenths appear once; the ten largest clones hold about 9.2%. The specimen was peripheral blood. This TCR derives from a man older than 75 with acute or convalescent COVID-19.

CDR3 nucleotide sequence: TGTGCCAGCTCCGACACCGGGGAGCTGTTTTTT. This gives the protein CASSDTGELFF. This sequence joins TRBV18 and TRBJ2-2; no definite D call. This CDR3 has 11 residues. Per germline, CDR1 KGHSH and CDR2 LQKENI. Trimming took 6 bases from V and 3 from J, leaving 2 bases between them.